The clone carrying this TCR beta chain came up a few times. Its antigen is undetermined. This entry comes from a study of vaccination and CD4 T cells after COVID-19. Study information: Post-COVID draws followed diagnosis by a median around 97 days (range 35 to 161). For post-vaccine samples, collection took place a median around 70 days after dose two, ranging from 14 to 241.

CDR3 length: 11 amino acids. Trimming took 5 bases from V and 6 from J, leaving 7 bases between them. The germline V gene has CDR1 LNHNV and CDR2 YYDKDF (reference sequence). The Oncomine TCR Beta short-read assay generated sequence data from the DNA of cultured CD4+ T cells. TCRdb re-called the PCR reads through MiXCR, storing one row per CDR3 protein. The table has 25,000 to 30,000 distinct CDR3 sequences, about 40% seen once. Documented time point: late sampling 161 to 241 days after vaccination in a few convalescent patients. The treatment was: roughly 11-day PBMC culture with coronavirus spike peptide pools or control peptides (ViraFEST assay).

The TCR was taken from a human donor who had recovered from COVID-19. The chain is built from TRBV15 and TRBJ1-2; D not resolved. Specimen: CD4+ T cells from blood, cultured in vitro, collected about 7 months after SARS-CoV-2 vaccination. CDR3 sequence: CATSGLNGYTF. CDR3 DNA: TGTGCCACCAGCGGATTAAATGGCTACACCTTC. The variable domain in full, with the rest retrieved from reference TRBV15 and TRBJ1-2, is DAMVIQNPRYQVTQFGKPVTLSCSQTLNHNVMYWYQQKSSQAPKLLFHYYDKDFNNEADTPDNFQSRRPNTSFCFLDIRSPGLGDTAMYLCATSGLNGYTFGSGTRLTVV.